This T cell receptor (beta chain) was retrieved from a study of blood T cell repertoires in COVID-19 (dated by TCRdb to the early 2020s). Background on the whole study: The collaborator samples originated in the United States, Italy and Spain and spanned the acute and convalescent phases of COVID-19. The material from the prospective study consisted of cDNA or gDNA derived from T cells, B-cell-depleted T cells, or PBMCs. The dataset comprised deeply sampled blood TCRbeta repertoires from subjects exposed to, actively infected with, or recovered from COVID-19. The repertoires were released in a freely available public database intended as a resource for research on the immune response to SARS-CoV-2. Samples came from the ongoing ImmuneRACE study (first 160 participants) plus 1,254 subjects from 6 global collaborators. Nearly every sample came with metadata listing a de-identified subject ID, COVID-19 status, age in years and sex. Where available, HLA class I and class II types were taken from metadata supplied by the sample provider and were not determined by assay-based typing.

Measured from the cysteine to the phenylalanine, the CDR3 is 13 residues long. This entry keeps only the CDR3 DNA: 39 bases, framed from base 1. The germline V gene yields SGHTA for CDR1 and FQGNSA for CDR2. V is trimmed back by 1 base and J by 13 bases, and the junction contains 6 bases that no gene match accounts for. Concerning this clone: Its binding antigen is unknown. No much larger clone is present one base from it, and per-base qualities are unavailable.

Each collaborating institution followed its own protocols to collect whole blood in K2EDTA tubes. For TCRbeta analysis, collaborators shipped samples as frozen whole blood, isolated PBMCs, or DNA extracted from either of those sample types. Summary of the overall study and its limitations: How much clinical and demographic metadata was included differed by source and by participant, and the metadata was provided uncurated.

TCRbeta CDR3 regions were amplified from genomic DNA by means of the immunoSEQ Assay, a bias-controlled multiplex PCR. From the authors' description of their analysis: The number of nucleated cells in each sample was estimated by amplification of reference gene primers within the assay. To quantify the absolute abundance of each unique TCRbeta CDR3 rearrangement, sequence reads were collapsed and filtered. For each sample, productive Simpson clonality was calculated as the square root of Simpson's diversity index over productive rearrangements. Not all clones reach the TCRdb copy of this immuneACCESS table, which keeps in-frame sequences only. Checked studies attribute under half of the gap to unresolved V genes and leave the rest unexplained. V, J and clone size are taken as reported in that table, and D and trimming were inferred from the DNA itself. This sample is represented by some 80,000 clones; around 81% of them were singletons. 44% of the sample rests with the top ten.

The chain is assembled from TRBV7-2 and TRBJ2-3; TRBD1 agrees with 9 junctional bases. The sequencing input was peripheral blood. The origin of this receptor is a man older than 75 with acute or convalescent COVID-19. DNA sequence: TGTGCCAGCAGCTTAGTTGGGACAGGGCCTGAGTATTTT. Its translation reads: CASSLVGTGPEYF.